This T cell receptor beta chain was profiled in a study of T cell changes during pregnancy in multiple sclerosis. The protocol was immunoSEQ multiplex PCR, while the TCRdb copy is restricted to in-frame clones and leaves out a portion. The repertoire holds approximately 37,000 clones, with about 90% as singletons. The CDR3 has 15 amino acids. Per the germline V gene, CDR1 is SGHRS and CDR2 is YFSETQ. Trimming cost V 4 bases and J 5 bases, with 18 bases left between them. The chain recombines TRBV5-1 with TRBJ1-1, with D maybe TRBD1 (6 bases). This specimen consisted of CD4+ T cells from peripheral blood mononuclear cells, obtained in the third trimester of pregnancy. The source is a female donor in good health, enrolled as a control in a pregnancy study. In DNA, the CDR3 is TGCGCCAGCAGCCCCGGGGGGGGCGGTGGTACTGAAGCTTTCTTT. Its protein product is CASSPGGGGGTEAFF.